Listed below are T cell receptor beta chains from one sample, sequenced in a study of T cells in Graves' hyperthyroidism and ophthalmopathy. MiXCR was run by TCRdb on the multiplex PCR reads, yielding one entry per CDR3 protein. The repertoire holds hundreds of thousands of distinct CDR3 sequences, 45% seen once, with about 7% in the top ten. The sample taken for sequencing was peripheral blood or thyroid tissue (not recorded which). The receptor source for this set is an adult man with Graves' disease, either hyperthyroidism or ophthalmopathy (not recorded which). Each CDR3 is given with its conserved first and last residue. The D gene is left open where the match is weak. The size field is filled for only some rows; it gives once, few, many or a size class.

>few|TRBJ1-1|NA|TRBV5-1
TGCGCCAGCAGCTTGGAAAGGGCGCGGGACACTGAAGCTTTCTTT
CASSLERARDTEAFF
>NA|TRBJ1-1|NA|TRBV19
TGTGCCAGTAGTATAGTAGGGGGGTCGGGCACTGAAGCTTTCTTT
CASSIVGGSGTEAFF
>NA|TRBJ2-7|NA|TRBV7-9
TGTGCCAGCAGCTTGATGGTGCAGTACTTC
CASSLMVQYF
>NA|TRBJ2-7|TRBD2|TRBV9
TGTGCCAGCAGCCCAGGGCTAGCGGGAGGATCGGGGATGTACGAGCAGTACTTC
CASSPGLAGGSGMYEQYF
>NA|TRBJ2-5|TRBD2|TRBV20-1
TGCAGTGCCCGGAGGGCGGGAGGAGAGACCCAGTACTTC
CSARRAGGETQYF
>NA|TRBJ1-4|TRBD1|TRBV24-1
TGTGCCACCAGTGACCCGACAGGACAGGGAACTAATGAAAAACTGTTTTTT
CATSDPTGQGTNEKLFF
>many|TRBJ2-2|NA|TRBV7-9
TGTGCCAGCAGCGCCTACACCGGGGAGCTGTTTTTT
CASSAYTGELFF
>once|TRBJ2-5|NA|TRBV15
TGTGCCACCAGCAGCCAGGAAGGACGGAACCAAGAGACCCAGTACTTC
CATSSQEGRNQETQYF
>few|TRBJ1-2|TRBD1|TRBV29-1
TGCAGTTTTTTGACAGGGACCTATGGCTACACCTTC
CSFLTGTYGYTF
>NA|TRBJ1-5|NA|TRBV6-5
TGTGCCAGCAGTTACTCCTATCAGCCCCAGCATTTT
CASSYSYQPQHF
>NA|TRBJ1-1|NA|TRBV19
TGTGCCAGTAGCACCCCGACAGGACCTGAAGCTTTCTTT
CASSTPTGPEAFF
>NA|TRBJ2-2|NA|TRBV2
TGTGCCAGCAGTGAATACCAGGGGCCGACCGGGGAGCTGTTTTTT
CASSEYQGPTGELFF
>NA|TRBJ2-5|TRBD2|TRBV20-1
TGCAGTGCTAGCGGACTAGCGGGAGCACAGGAGACCCAGTACTTC
CSASGLAGAQETQYF
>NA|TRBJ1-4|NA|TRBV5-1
TGCGCCAGCAGCTTGAAAGGGTTGGGGGAAAAACTGTTTTTT
CASSLKGLGEKLFF
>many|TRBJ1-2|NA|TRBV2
TGTGCCACCGGGGCCCCACCGGCGTATGGCTACACCTTC
CATGAPPAYGYTF
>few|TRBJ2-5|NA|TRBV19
TGTGCCAGTAGTAGTGGGCAGTGGGCCGAGACCCAGTACTTC
CASSSGQWAETQYF
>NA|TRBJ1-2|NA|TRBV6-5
TGTGCCAGCAGTTACTCTCTGGGAGACTATGGCTACACCTTC
CASSYSLGDYGYTF
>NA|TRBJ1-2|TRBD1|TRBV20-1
TGCAGTGCTAGAGAGTCAACAGGGGACTATGGCTACACCTTC
CSARESTGDYGYTF
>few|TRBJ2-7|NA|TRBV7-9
TGTGCCAGCAGCCTCACGAGGGGGGGACGCCCCTACGAGCAGTACTTC
CASSLTRGGRPYEQYF
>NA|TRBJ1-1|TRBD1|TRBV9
TGTGCCAGCAGCCAGGGGACAGGGGCGAACACTGAAGCTTTCTTT
CASSQGTGANTEAFF
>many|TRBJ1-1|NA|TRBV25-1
TGTGCCAGCAGTGGAGGCCCGGGGACTGAAGCTTTCTTT
CASSGGPGTEAFF
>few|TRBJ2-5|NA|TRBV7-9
TGTGCCAGCAGCGGGTACCGGGACTACCAAGAGACCCAGTACTTC
CASSGYRDYQETQYF
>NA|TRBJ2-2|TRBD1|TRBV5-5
TGTGCCAGCAGCGTAGTGCAGGGGGCCGGCGGGGAGCTGTTTTTT
CASSVVQGAGGELFF
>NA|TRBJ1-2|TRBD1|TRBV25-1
TGTGCCAGCAGTGAGGGAGGCACAGGGGCAGATGGCTACACCTTC
CASSEGGTGADGYTF
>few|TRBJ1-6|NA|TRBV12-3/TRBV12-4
TGTGCCAGCAGTTTAAAGCAGGGAAAGAGTTCACCCCTCCACTTT
CASSLKQGKSSPLHF
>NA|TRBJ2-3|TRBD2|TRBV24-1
TGTGCCAGCAGCCTACTAGCGGGAGGGCCGAGCACAGATACGCAGTATTTT
CASSLLAGGPSTDTQYF
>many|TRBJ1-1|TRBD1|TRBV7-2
TGTGCCAGCAGCTTATGGCAGGGGGCGACTGAAGCTTTCTTT
CASSLWQGATEAFF
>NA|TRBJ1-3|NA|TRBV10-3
TGTGCCACCCACGCGGACGCAGGGTCCATATATTTT
CATHADAGSIYF
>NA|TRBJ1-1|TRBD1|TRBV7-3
TGTGCCAGCAGCTCAGAGGGACAGAGCGGACTTGAAGCTTTCTTT
CASSSEGQSGLEAFF
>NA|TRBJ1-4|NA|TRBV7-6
TGTGCCAGCAGCGTCGGCGGAGTTGAAAAACTGTTTTTT
CASSVGGVEKLFF
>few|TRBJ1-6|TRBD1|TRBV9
TGTGCCAGCTCACCGGGACAGACGAATTCACCCCTCCACTTT
CASSPGQTNSPLHF
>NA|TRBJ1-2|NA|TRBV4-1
TGCGCCAGCAGCCAAGATTTGGGGCAGGGTGACGGCTACACCTTC
CASSQDLGQGDGYTF
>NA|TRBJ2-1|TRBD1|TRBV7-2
TGTGCCAGCAGCTCCAGACAGGGGGCAAACAATGAGCAGTTCTTC
CASSSRQGANNEQFF
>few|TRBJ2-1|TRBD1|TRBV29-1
TGCAGCGGAAGGACAGGGGGCAATGAGCAGTTCTTC
CSGRTGGNEQFF
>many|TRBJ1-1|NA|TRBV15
TGTGCCACCAGCAGACAGATAGGGAACACTGAAGCTTTCTTT
CATSRQIGNTEAFF
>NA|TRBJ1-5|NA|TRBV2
TGTGCCAGCAGTGAAGATTCGAGCCGGCCCCAGCATTTT
CASSEDSSRPQHF
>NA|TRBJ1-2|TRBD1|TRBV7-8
TGTGCCAGCAGCTCCAGGGGGCTCTGGTATGGCTACACCTTC
CASSSRGLWYGYTF
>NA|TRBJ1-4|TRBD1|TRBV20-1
TGCAGTGCTGACAGGGGGTTGGAGGAAAAACTGTTTTTT
CSADRGLEEKLFF
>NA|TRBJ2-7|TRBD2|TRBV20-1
TGCAGCCCCAGGGCGGGGGGCTCCTACGAGCAGTACTTC
CSPRAGGSYEQYF
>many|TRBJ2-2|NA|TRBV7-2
TGTGCCAGCAGCCCGTCGATGACGAACACCGGGGAGCTGTTTTTT
CASSPSMTNTGELFF
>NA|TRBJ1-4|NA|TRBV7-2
TGTGCCAGCAGCGATTTACGTCGACTTGGAAAAAAACTGTTTTTT
CASSDLRRLGKKLFF
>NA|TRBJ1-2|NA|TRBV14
TGTGCCAGCAGCCACCCCGGGACTTCGTATGGCTACACCTTC
CASSHPGTSYGYTF
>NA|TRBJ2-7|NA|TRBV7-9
TGTGCCAGCAGCAAATATGGAGCCGAGCAGTACTTC
CASSKYGAEQYF
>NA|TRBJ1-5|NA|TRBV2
TGTGCCAGCAGTGATGGGCATTTT
CASSDGHF
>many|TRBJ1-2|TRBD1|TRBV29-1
TGCAGCGTTGATCGACAGGGCGGTGGCTACACCTTC
CSVDRQGGGYTF
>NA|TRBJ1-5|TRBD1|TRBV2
TGTGCCAGCAGTGAGGGACAGGGGGGAAGTCAGCCCCAGCATTTT
CASSEGQGGSQPQHF
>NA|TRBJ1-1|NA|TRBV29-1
TGCAGCGTTGAAAGGTTATTGAACACTGAAGCTTTCTTT
CSVERLLNTEAFF
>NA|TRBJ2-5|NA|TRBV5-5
TGTGCCAGCAGCTTAGTCCTGGGGGAAGAGACCCAGTACTTC
CASSLVLGEETQYF
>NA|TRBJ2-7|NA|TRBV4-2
TGTGCCAGCAGTCCAGCTGGGGGCCACGAGCAGTACTTC
CASSPAGGHEQYF
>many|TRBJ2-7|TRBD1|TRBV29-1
TGCAGCGTAGGACAGGGGAATTACGAGCAGTACTTC
CSVGQGNYEQYF
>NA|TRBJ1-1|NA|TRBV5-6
TGTGCCAGCAGCTACCCGCAGGCGAACACTGAAGCTTTCTTT
CASSYPQANTEAFF
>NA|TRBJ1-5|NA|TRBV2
TGTGCCAGTTCTTTTTCGGGGGGCAGACAGCCCCAGCATTTT
CASSFSGGRQPQHF
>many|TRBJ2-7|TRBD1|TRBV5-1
TGCGCCAGCAGCTCGACCAGGACAGGGCGGAACTACGAGCAGTACTTC
CASSSTRTGRNYEQYF
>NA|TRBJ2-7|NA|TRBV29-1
TGCAGCGTTGGTCTAGCAATCTACGAGCAGTACTTC
CSVGLAIYEQYF
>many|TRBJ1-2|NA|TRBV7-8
TGTGCCAGCAGCTTAGCGCGGCAGTCATATGGCTACACCTTC
CASSLARQSYGYTF